These 23 T cell receptor beta chains came from one sample sequenced in a study of siplizumab effects on memory and regulatory T cells. This table comes from immunoSEQ multiplex PCR, and its TCRdb copy is limited to in-frame clones, with some not included. Of 90,000 to 140,000 clones listed, roughly 91% are singletons. What was sequenced was CD4+ T cells sorted from blood. The receptors originated from a human donor in good health.

The chain couples TRBV11-3 to TRBJ2-1; maybe TRBD1 (6 bases). From germline, CDR1 is SGHNT and CDR2 YENEEA. The length of the CDR3 is 17 residues. V lost 0 bases, J lost 5 bases, and 17 bases lay in between. The CDR3 is CASSLDGSGHPNNEQFF. DNA of the CDR3: TGTGCCAGCAGCTTAGATGGGTCGGGACACCCGAACAATGAGCAGTTCTTC.

The rearrangement joins TRBV11-3 to TRBJ2-3, with D unclear. V shed 4 bases and J shed 1 base, with 3 bases lying between them. The length of the CDR3 is 12 residues. Germline CDR1 reads SGHNT; CDR2 reads YENEEA. Here the CDR3 reads CASSSRTDTQYF. The DNA of the CDR3 is TGTGCCAGCAGCTCCCGCACAGATACGCAGTATTTT. Full variable domain (remainder filled in from reference TRBV11-3 and TRBJ2-3): EAGVVQSPRYKIIEKKQPVAFWCNPISGHNTLYWYLQNLGQGPELLIRYENEEAVDDSQLPKDRFSAERLKGVDSTLKIQPAELGDSAVYLCASSSRTDTQYFGPGTRLTVL.

CDR3 nucleotides: TGTGCCTGGATAGTTCGGAACACTGAAGCTTTCTTT. Its protein product is CAWIVRNTEAFF. This chain uses TRBV30 with TRBJ1-1; D unresolved. The germline V gene has CDR1 GTSNPN and CDR2 SVGIG (reference sequence). The CDR3 runs 12 residues. Trimming took 4 bases from V and 1 from J, leaving 7 bases between them.

This chain links TRBV19 with TRBJ2-7, with D perhaps matching TRBD1 (6 bases). The CDR3 totals 15 residues. The V gene's germline CDR1 is LNHDA and CDR2 SQIVND (reference sequence). Deletions cut 3 bases from V and 2 bases from J, with 14 bases between. Here the CDR3 reads CASSIGIQGTYEQYF. The CDR3 region has the DNA TGTGCCAGTAGTATCGGGATTCAGGGGACCTACGAGCAGTACTTC.

The rearrangement links TRBV18 to TRBJ1-1; maybe TRBD1 (6 bases). CDR3 length equals 15 residues. The V and J ends lost 3 bases and 2 bases respectively, with 13 bases between them. Germline CDR1 reads KGHSH; CDR2 reads LQKENI. The CDR3: CASSPPTGQNTEAFF. The CDR3 DNA reads TGTGCCAGCTCACCTCCGACGGGACAAAACACTGAAGCTTTCTTT. The variable domain in full, with the rest retrieved from reference TRBV18 and TRBJ1-1, is NAGVMQNPRHLVRRRGQEARLRCSPMKGHSHVYWYRQLPEEGLKFMVYLQKENIIDESGMPKERFSAEFPKEGPSILRIQQVVRGDSAAYFCASSPPTGQNTEAFFGQGTRLTVV.

DNA of the CDR3: TGTGCCTGGAATTCAGGGCAGTTAAATCAGCCCCAGCATTTT. Its protein product is CAWNSGQLNQPQHF. The chain has TRBV30 and TRBJ1-5, with TRBD1 as a possible D gene (5 bases). Germline V gene sequence: CDR1 GTSNPN, CDR2 SVGIG (reference sequence). CDR3 length: 14 amino acids. V lost 4 bases to trimming and J lost 4 bases, with 14 bases between them.

The rearrangement uses TRBV30 and TRBJ1-6; 11 bases are shared with TRBD1. Germline V gene data show CDR1 as GTSNPN and CDR2 as SVGIG (reference sequence). V was clipped by 6 bases and J by 10 bases; unmatched bases: 5. There are 13 residues in the CDR3. In DNA, the CDR3 is TGTGCCTGCTGGGGACAGGGGGGCTCACCCCTCCACTTT. Amino acids: CACWGQGGSPLHF.

This chain connects TRBV30 to TRBJ2-2, with TRBD2 identical over 8 bases. V shed 2 bases and J 6 bases; nucleotides not matched to a gene: 8. The CDR3 is made up of 15 amino acids. CDR1 GTSNPN and CDR2 SVGIG come from the germline V gene (reference sequence). The CDR3 DNA sequence: TGTGCCTGGAGTAGGCTAGCGGGTGGTGCCGGGGAGCTGTTTTTT. The encoded protein is CAWSRLAGGAGELFF.

The V gene is TRBV4-2, the J gene TRBJ1-2; 10 bases fit TRBD1. CDR1 and CDR2 (germline): LGHNA, YNFKEQ. This CDR3 is 14 amino acids long. V was pared by 4 bases and J by 2 bases, with 1 base of the junction left unmatched. CDR3 loop: CASSPGQGNYGYTF. The CDR3 region has the DNA TGTGCCAGCAGCCCGGGACAGGGGAACTATGGCTACACCTTC.

The genes are TRBV7-9 and TRBJ2-5; D may be TRBD2 (6 bases). V shed 5 bases and J shed 2 bases, with 12 bases lying between them. CDR1 and CDR2 from the germline V gene are SEHNR and FQNEAQ (reference sequence). CDR3 length: 14 amino acids. The CDR3 loop is CASSLGTFQETQYF. Here the CDR3 DNA reads TGTGCCAGCAGCCTTGGGACTTTTCAAGAGACCCAGTACTTC. The whole variable domain, remainder taken from reference TRBV7-9 and TRBJ2-5, is DTGVSQNPRHKITKRGQNVTFRCDPISEHNRLYWYRQTLGQGPEFLTYFQNEAQLEKSRLLSDRFSAERPKGSFSTLEIQRTEQGDSAMYLCASSLGTFQETQYFGPGTRLLVL.

The gene calls are TRBV29-1 and TRBJ2-1; TRBD2 agrees at 12 bases. Per germline, CDR1 SQVTM and CDR2 ANQGSEA. V trimming: 7 bases; J trimming: 0 bases; junction bases outside the gene matches: 4. The CDR3 has 15 residues. The CDR3, as DNA: TGCAGCGCCGGACTAGCGGGGAGCTCCTACAATGAGCAGTTCTTC. It codes for CSAGLAGSSYNEQFF.

This clone was seen only once. The V gene is TRBV2, the J gene TRBJ2-1; 9 bases line up with TRBD1. V dropped 5 bases and J dropped 3; count of bases not matched to a gene: 5. The CDR3 is 15 amino acids. CDR1 and CDR2 from the germline V gene are SNHLY and FYNNEI. The CDR3 region is CASSSGDRDYNEQFF. In DNA form, the CDR3 reads TGTGCCAGCAGTTCGGGGGACAGGGACTACAATGAGCAGTTCTTC.

In its sample, this clone was seen once. The rearrangement joins TRBV30 to TRBJ1-1, with D perhaps matching TRBD1 (6 bases). Germline V gene data show CDR1 as GTSNPN and CDR2 as SVGIG (reference sequence). This CDR3 is built from 14 residues. V dropped 0 bases and J dropped 3 bases, with 11 bases sitting between them. CDR3 sequence (DNA): TGTGCCTGGAGTGTTTGGGGGGCGGACACTGAAGCTTTCTTT. It encodes CAWSVWGADTEAFF.

V is TRBV6-1 and J is TRBJ1-3; perhaps TRBD1 as D (5 bases). V lost 2 bases to trimming and J lost 4 bases, with 12 bases between them. Germline-derived CDR1 and CDR2 are MNHNS and SASEGT. The CDR3 is made up of 15 amino acids. The CDR3 spells CASSETWTSGNTIYF. CDR3 nucleotide sequence: TGTGCCAGCAGTGAAACTTGGACATCCGGAAACACCATATATTTT.

The J gene is TRBJ2-1, the V gene TRBV7-8; the match to TRBD2 covers 8 bases. The germline CDR1 and CDR2 sequences are SGHVS and FQNEAQ. V gave up 3 bases and J gave up 2 bases; unmatched junction bases: 12. The CDR3 length is 18 residues. The CDR3 loop reads CASSFTGPSGPAYNEQFF. Written as DNA, the CDR3 is TGTGCCAGCAGCTTTACTGGACCTAGCGGGCCAGCCTACAATGAGCAGTTCTTC.

The chain employs TRBV4-1 and TRBJ1-1; the D gene is possibly TRBD1 (6 bases). The V gene lost 6 bases and the J gene lost 3 bases, with 11 bases spanning the gap. This CDR3 has 13 residues. Germline V CDR1 and CDR2: MGHRA, YSYEKL. CDR3 nucleotide sequence: TGCGCCAGCAGATTGGCAGGGGACACTGAAGCTTTCTTT. It codes for CASRLAGDTEAFF.

The chain combines TRBV19 with TRBJ2-1, with a weak D call TRBD2 (6 bases). The V end lost 5 bases, the J end lost 3 bases, and 11 bases lay between the germline ends. The CDR3 spans 14 residues. CDR1 LNHDA and CDR2 SQIVND come from the germline V gene (reference sequence). CDR3 region: CASSPREHYNEQFF. As DNA, the CDR3 is TGTGCCAGTAGTCCACGGGAGCACTACAATGAGCAGTTCTTC.

This clone was observed once. The gene calls are TRBV7-9 and TRBJ2-4, with D maybe TRBD1 (5 bases). The CDR3 has 14 amino acids. The V end was cut by 2 bases, the J end by 5 bases, with 10 bases between. Germline V gene lookup returns CDR1 SEHNR and CDR2 FQNEAQ (reference sequence). CDR3 amino acids: CASSLQGNQNIQYF. CDR3 DNA sequence: TGTGCCAGCAGCTTACAGGGTAATCAAAACATTCAGTACTTC.

The chain employs TRBV5-1 and TRBJ1-6; TRBD1 agrees at 7 bases. J was trimmed by 9 bases and V by 0 bases; bases with no gene match: 6. The CDR3 loop spans 15 amino acids. CDR1 is SGHRS and CDR2 is YFSETQ in the germline V gene. The CDR3 loop is CASSLVGTEGSPLHF. The CDR3 coding sequence is TGCGCCAGCAGCTTGGTGGGGACAGAGGGTTCACCCCTCCACTTT.

This sequence joins TRBV4-2 and TRBJ2-2; 7 bases line up with TRBD1. Germline CDR1 reads LGHNA; CDR2 reads YNFKEQ. Trimming took 8 bases from V and 4 from J; bases not matched to a gene: 13. The CDR3 is made up of 16 amino acids. This chain's CDR3 is CASGREEGAGTGELFF. The CDR3 DNA reads as TGTGCCAGCGGAAGGGAAGAGGGGGCTGGCACCGGGGAGCTGTTTTTT.

This chain uses TRBV7-3 with TRBJ1-1; D call uncertain. Germline V lookup: CDR1 SGHTA, CDR2 FQGTGA. There are 15 residues in the CDR3. V dropped 4 bases and J dropped 3 bases, with 15 bases sitting between them. The CDR3 protein is CASSSARVIDTEAFF. CDR3 DNA: TGTGCCAGCAGCTCCGCCCGAGTCATAGACACTGAAGCTTTCTTT.

The rearrangement joins TRBV18 to TRBJ2-6, with D possibly matching TRBD1 (6 bases). Germline lookup yields CDR1 KGHSH and CDR2 LQKENI. The CDR3 consists of 17 residues. V was shortened by 2 bases and J by 3 bases, with 14 bases between the two germline ends. The CDR3, as DNA: TGTGCCAGCTCACCAAATACAGGGAAGGGTGGGGCCAACGTCCTGACTTTC. Residues: CASSPNTGKGGANVLTF.

This chain joins TRBV11-2 and TRBJ2-5; TRBD2 matches at 8 bases. CDR1 and CDR2 (germline): SGHAT, FQNNGV. V dropped 7 bases and J dropped 5; count of bases not matched to a gene: 12. CDR3 length: 15 residues. The CDR3 DNA reads as TGTGCCAGCAACTTCCCCCGGGGGGGTGGGGAGACCCAGTACTTC. It encodes CASNFPRGGGETQYF.